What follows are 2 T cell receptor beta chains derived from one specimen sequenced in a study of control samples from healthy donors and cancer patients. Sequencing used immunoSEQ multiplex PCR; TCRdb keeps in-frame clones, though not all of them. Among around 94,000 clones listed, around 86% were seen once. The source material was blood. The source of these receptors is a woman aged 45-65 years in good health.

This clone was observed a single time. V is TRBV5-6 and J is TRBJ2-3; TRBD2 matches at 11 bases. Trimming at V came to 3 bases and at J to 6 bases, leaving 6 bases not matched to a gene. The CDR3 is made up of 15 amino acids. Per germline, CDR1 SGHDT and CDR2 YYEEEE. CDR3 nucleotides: TGTGCCAGCAGCTACCTTAGCGGGGGGGCGGATACGCAGTATTTT. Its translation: CASSYLSGGADTQYF. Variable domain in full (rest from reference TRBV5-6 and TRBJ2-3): DAGVTQSPTHLIKTRGQQVTLRCSPKSGHDTVSWYQQALGQGPQFIFQYYEEEERQRGNFPDRFSGHQFPNYSSELNVNALLLGDSALYLCASSYLSGGADTQYFGPGTRLTVL.

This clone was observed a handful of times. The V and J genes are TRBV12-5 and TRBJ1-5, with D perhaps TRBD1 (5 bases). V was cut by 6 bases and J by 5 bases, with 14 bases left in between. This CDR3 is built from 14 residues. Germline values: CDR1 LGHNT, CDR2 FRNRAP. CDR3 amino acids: CASGREGRDQPQHF. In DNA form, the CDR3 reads TGTGCTAGTGGACGCGAGGGGAGGGATCAGCCCCAGCATTTT.